This is a list of T cell receptor beta chains from one sample in a study of spatial heterogeneity in lung cancer. In TCRdb, the 5' RACE reads were re-called with MiXCR into one record per CDR3 protein. The repertoire holds tens of thousands of distinct CDR3 sequences, with roughly a fifth as singletons. The sample was PBMCs, taken at surgery. The source is a male donor with early-stage non-small cell lung cancer. Both conserved end residues are trimmed from each CDR3. Some rows have no size entry. The others give once, few or many, or a class for an expanded clone.

once TRBJ2-7 TRBV6-5 ASSEQGARTYEQY
NA TRBJ1-2 TRBV29-1 SVEAEDGYT
few TRBJ2-3 TRBV9 ASSVIADTQY
NA TRBJ2-1 TRBV29-1 SVEEAVYNEQF
few TRBJ1-4 TRBV5-4 ASSPGATNEKLF
few TRBJ2-5 TRBV5-5 ASTFVLDSLETQY
NA TRBJ2-1 TRBV5-1 ASSLANYNEQF
few TRBJ1-4 TRBV18 ASSPGGDEKLF
few TRBJ2-1 TRBV5-1 ASSSDYGEQF
few TRBJ2-1 TRBV7-2 ASSLNRDNYNEQF
few TRBJ2-7 TRBV7-8 ASSYGLAGSYEQY
NA TRBJ1-1 TRBV28 ASRGDPKAF
NA TRBJ1-4 TRBV4-3 ASSQVAGLNEKLF
many TRBJ1-3 TRBV7-8 ASSSLDSPGGNTIY
few TRBJ1-6 TRBV23-1 ASSHSQPVGAQNSPLH
many TRBJ2-2 TRBV3-1 ASSLAFGELF
many TRBJ1-5 TRBV19 ASRYRPFSNQPQH
many TRBJ2-1 TRBV29-1 SVSTSGSSYNEQF
NA TRBJ2-1 TRBV24-1 ATSGAGNYNEQF
few TRBJ2-3 TRBV5-4 ASTLSRRSTDTQY
NA TRBJ2-1 TRBV28 ASSLTAGLAEHEQF
NA TRBJ1-2 TRBV6-2/TRBV6-3 ASSPGLWNGYT
NA TRBJ1-2 TRBV20-1 SARERTDGYT
NA TRBJ1-2 TRBV6-2/TRBV6-3 ASSPGTEDYT
many TRBJ1-2 TRBV7-2 ASSLAPGQGRGYT
NA TRBJ2-2 TRBV6-6 ASTIHLTGSAGELF
NA TRBJ2-5 TRBV5-1 ASSPGTSGLSKKD
few TRBJ2-7 TRBV30 AWSVPGIAYEQY
NA TRBJ2-5 TRBV20-1 SARAQGRQETQY
few TRBJ2-1 TRBV20-1 SARESGTNEQF
few TRBJ1-2 TRBV5-1 ASKGDTGGSGYT
NA TRBJ2-1 TRBV14 ASSQPRLAGGLYNEQF
NA TRBJ1-2 TRBV7-2 ASSLDRGRTNYGYT
NA TRBJ2-2 TRBV19 ASSMNRQTGELF
few TRBJ2-7 TRBV28 ASGLQGWEQY
few TRBJ2-3 TRBV7-2 ASSRDYPAADTQY
NA TRBJ2-5 TRBV18 ASSPAGRETQY
NA TRBJ2-7 TRBV5-1 ASSLERQEASYEEQY
NA TRBJ1-4 TRBV7-9 ASSLAVEKLF
few TRBJ2-1 TRBV3-1 ASPSSGEKVSSYNEQF
few TRBJ2-7 TRBV20-1 SAKSAGVSYEQY
many TRBJ2-7 TRBV28 ASSYSGRGSYEQY
NA TRBJ2-1 TRBV20-1 SVRTTIGSLF
many TRBJ1-2 TRBV10-3 AIRGQGDYT
few TRBJ2-2 TRBV7-7 AVQGGTGELF
NA TRBJ1-2 TRBV7-9 ASSTTGGVNGYT